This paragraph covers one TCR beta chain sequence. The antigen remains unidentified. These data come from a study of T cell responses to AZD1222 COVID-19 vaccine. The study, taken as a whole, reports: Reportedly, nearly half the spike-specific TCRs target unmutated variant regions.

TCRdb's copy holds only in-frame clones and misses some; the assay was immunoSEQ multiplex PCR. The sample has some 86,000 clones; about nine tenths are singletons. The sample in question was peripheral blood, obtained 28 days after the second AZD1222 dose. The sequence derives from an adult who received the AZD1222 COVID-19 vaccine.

The CDR3 here is CASSPEGQGAHGYTF. The CDR3 DNA follows: TGTGCCAGCAGCCCCGAGGGGCAGGGGGCACATGGCTACACCTTC. J is TRBJ1-2 and V is TRBV3-1 (or the pseudogene TRBV3-2), with TRBD1 matching 8 bases. V was clipped by 4 bases and J by 6 bases; unmatched bases: 10. The CDR3 runs to 15 residues. Germline CDR1 and CDR2: LGHDT and YNNKEL (reference sequence).